This TCR beta chain was identified during a study of OX40 agonist ivuxolimab in advanced cancers. Sampled blood was obtained at baseline, cycle 4 day 1, and cycle 7 day 1. The table came from immunoSEQ multiplex PCR; TCRdb's copy has only in-frame clones and leaves some out. The sample lists under 45,000 clones; more than 60% were seen once. From germline, CDR1 is GTSNPN and CDR2 SVGIG (reference sequence). This CDR3 contains 13 residues. The junction had 4 bases not matched to a gene; V was cut back by 2 bases and J by 5 bases. Study findings and constraints: Relative to CD4+ cells, CD8+ T cells on average had more expanded clones.

Concerning this clone itself: Its antigen is not known.

The clonotype originates from an adult with an advanced solid tumor such as melanoma, head and neck, liver or kidney cancer. V gene TRBV30 combines with J gene TRBJ2-5; TRBD2 matches 8 bases. The sequencing used CD4+ or CD8+ T cells sorted from blood, collected in a trial of the OX40 agonist ivuxolimab. The CDR3 is CAWSTGGGETQYF. The DNA for the CDR3 is TGTGCCTGGAGTACTGGCGGGGGGGAGACCCAGTACTTC. The full variable domain, with the rest looked up from reference TRBV30 and TRBJ2-5, is SQTIHQWPATLVQPVGSPLSLECTVEGTSNPNLYWYRQAAGRGLQLLFYSVGIGQISSEVPQNLSASRPQDRQFILSSKKLLLSDSGFYLCAWSTGGGETQYFGPGTRLLVL.